This note documents a single T cell receptor beta chain sequence. Its antigen remains undetermined. Base qualities are not at hand, and no much larger clone is one base apart. In total, over 600 healthy bone marrow donors made up the cohort. At the time of sampling, all cohort members were nominally healthy, though unrecorded immune exposures were likely present. The donor tested CMV seronegative, placing the donor among the approximately 400 seronegative members of the cohort. Each donor provided a peripheral blood sample, and peripheral blood mononuclear cells were used for TCR beta sequencing. The Qiagen DNeasy Blood Extraction Kit was used to extract genomic DNA from the blood cell samples. This record belongs to a study of cytomegalovirus exposure and HLA in healthy donors (dated by TCRdb to about 2017). For context, the study as a whole: An earlier analysis of 550 to 700 of the donors reported 250 to 350 Gb of sequence data and 117 million unique TCR beta sequences from approximately 180 million T cells. The study used immunosequencing to profile the T cell repertoires of 600 to 850 subjects and linked those repertoires to cytomegalovirus serostatus. Besides the first cohort of 550 to 750 subjects, a separate validation cohort made up of 120 different subjects was used. The study combined high-throughput TCR immunosequencing, statistical association of individual TCRs with disease status, and machine learning to predict cytomegalovirus infection status. Among under 450 genotyped donors of the cohort, an average of about 240,000 unique TCR beta nucleotide sequences were sequenced per donor, about a sixth of them non-productive. About 280 gigabases of sequencing data and 70 million to 95 million unique TCR sequences made up an early release that covered roughly 670 HLA-typed donors. Rather than using new phenotypic data, the later analysis identified candidate immune exposures from TCR beta sequences and from how often those sequences occurred across donors. An earlier analysis of nearly 600 of the donors applied high-throughput TCR beta sequencing to assess whether each TCR beta V gene segment acted as functional or pseudogenic. The aim of the study was to test whether cataloging public T cell receptors could identify signatures of past pathogen exposure. Among the roughly 400 genotyped donors, approximately 81% belonged to the genetic ancestry cluster associated with self-reported Caucasian donors. About five DR-DQ haplotypes were treated as single units for association and clustering because of strong linkage in the cohort. The number of typed donors differed by locus: about 620-640 for A, B, C, DRB1 and DQB1; approximately 520 for DQA1; around 580 for DPA1; and roughly 490 for DPB1. Donor age, sex, ethnicity and CMV serostatus were compiled together with the repertoire data. All discovery cohort repertoires had been generated on a single sequencing platform. HLA typing included class I and class II loci at four-digit resolution. A later analysis re-examined previously published TCR beta repertoires from more than 550 donors and added high-resolution HLA genotyping to investigate patterns of TCR occurrence. In a later genetic analysis, genome-wide SNP genotypes for about 55% of the roughly 670 donors were used, and that subset was treated as a discovery cohort. Paper-wide results and their limitations: In a later analysis, HLA-associated TCR beta chains were found to be more clonally expanded and to have lower generation probabilities than equally common non-associated chains. Because HLA typing was missing for some donors at each locus, association tests included only the typed subset. A later analysis reported that several top co-occurrence clusters appeared linked to parvovirus B19, influenza, CMV and Epstein-Barr virus. Strong co-occurrence of HLA alleles, especially DR and DQ, made assigning TCR associations to individual alleles difficult. A later analysis associated about 17,000 TCR beta sequences with specific HLA alleles at a false discovery rate of 0.05. The cohort was sequenced for TCR beta chains only, and without alpha or paired-chain data the features that could be detected were limited. The 87-base-pair reads could not distinguish some IMGT-functional V segments, including TRBV6-2 and TRBV6-3, so those segments were excluded. Roughly uniform sequencing depth across donors was assumed in presence/absence analyses, although this assumption may not hold. In a later analysis, TCR association rates were found to vary across HLA loci, with the most associated TCRs seen for DRB1 alleles and the fewest for HLA-C alleles. A cluster of highly shared sequence variants was judged likely to represent a technical artifact of the sequencing pipeline. In a later genetic analysis, fewer N-insertions in productive TCRs were reported among donors in an Asian-associated ancestry cluster than the roughly 700-donor mean. A further reported finding was that TCR beta sequences accurately predicted the HLA-A and HLA-B alleles for most subjects in the first cohort. The authors suggested that the approach could potentially be extended to other disease states and immunological phenotypes. In vitro tests confirmed that a few of the cytomegalovirus-associated TCR beta chains recognize cytomegalovirus antigens. The only immune exposure information available for the cohort was CMV serostatus. The study listed approximately 150 TCR beta chains as associated with cytomegalovirus. A later analysis found that most CMV-associated TCR beta chains appeared HLA-restricted, with HLA associations seemingly driven largely by CMV exposure. An association between a missense DCLRE1C variant and V-gene and J-gene trimming of TCR beta chains was found in a later genetic analysis and replicated in an independent cohort. Most TCR sequences were seen in very few donors, while some public TCRs were found in many individuals. The earlier analysis of about 600 of the donors excluded approximately 17 rarely observed V segments, including chromosome 9 orphons, because counts were too low. An earlier analysis of approximately 500 of the donors showed that most TCR beta V segments appeared in productive rearrangements either about 90% or about 30% of the time, which broadly matched IMGT annotations. The classifier was reported to diagnose cytomegalovirus status with high specificity and sensitivity in both the original and validation cohorts. Linkage disequilibrium might explain the correlated functional status among segregating V segments, but an unknown experimental factor could not be ruled out.

From V the trimming removes 10 bases and from J it removes 2 bases, while the gene matches leave 14 bases of the junction unaccounted for. There are 15 amino acids in the CDR3, from cysteine to phenylalanine inclusive. Of all the DNA, just the CDR3 is kept, 45 bases in frame from base 1. Via the germline V gene, CDR1 is MNHNS and CDR2 SASEGT. Receptors were amplified or captured by the immunoSEQ multiplex PCR assay. For the multiplex PCR, a mixture combining 60 forward primers for TCR Vbeta segments and 13 reverse primers for TCR Jbeta segments was used. The CDR3 region of rearranged TCR beta genes was amplified from genomic DNA with a multiplex PCR assay. The amplified TCR beta libraries were sequenced on the Illumina HiSeq System as 87-base-pair reads. The published analysis was carried out like this. A later analysis counted tens of millions of unique TCR beta chains across the 666 repertoires, and around 9.9 million of these chains were shared by at least two donors. Raw reads were error-corrected and collapsed into unique sequences by a nearest-neighbor algorithm in which closely related sequences were merged to remove PCR and sequencing errors. Alignment of CDR3 sequences to IMGT reference sequences was used to assign V, D and J gene segments. Each retained sequence needed at least a six-nucleotide match to both a V gene segment and a J gene segment. A rearrangement counted as productive if the CDR3 had no stop codons and remained in frame with V and J, and every other rearrangement counted as non-productive. Following IMGT convention, CDR3 was defined as the stretch from the second conserved V-encoded cysteine up to the conserved J-encoded phenylalanine. Sequences without an unambiguous match to a single V gene segment were excluded from the earlier analysis of a few hundred of the donors. In an earlier analysis of several hundred of the donors, V segments were called functional above 56.7% productive rearrangements and were called segregating when the between-donor standard deviation exceeded 5%. A statistical classification framework was developed to diagnose cytomegalovirus status using the catalog of TCR beta chain sequences. In a later analysis, V and J genes were assigned by comparing TCR nucleotide sequences against IMGT/GENE-DB human TR gene sequences. The TCRdist pipeline was used in a later analysis to assign CDR3 sequences and most-parsimonious VDJ recombination scenarios. In a later analysis, each TCR beta chain was defined by its CDR3 amino acid sequence together with its V-gene family, and reads lacking a unique V-gene family were excluded. As a way to deal with suspected cross-contamination and a sequencing artifact, a later analysis dropped over 550 nucleotide sequences that were highly shared and had low generation probability. A later analysis calculated a clonal expansion index for each public chain from normalized within-repertoire ranks of inferred template counts. In a later analysis, generation probabilities were computed using a VDJ recombination model fitted to out-of-frame rearrangements, and the results were checked against IGoR. In a later analysis, TCR-TCR, TCR-HLA and TCR-CMV co-occurrence was scored with hypergeometric tests, and a repertoire-size bias correction was applied to TCR pairs. To estimate false discovery rates, a later analysis permuted the HLA or CMV assignments 20 times. In a later analysis, co-occurring TCRs were grouped using DBSCAN, with TCRdist sequence similarity added in when clustering inside HLA-allele-positive subsets. For co-occurrence clustering, repertoires with fewer than 30,000 or more than 120,000 public chains were excluded, along with five or six repertoires with anomalous nucleotide sharing. The table was pulled from immuneACCESS by TCRdb, which kept in-frame rearrangements only. Such tables lose some clones; where checked, under half of the loss comes from unresolved V genes, and the rest has no known cause. V and J calls and clone size come straight from that table; D and trimming were deduced from the DNA. The sample table holds fewer than 110,000 clones, of which about 85% were seen once. Together, the top ten hold 3.5% to 5% of the sample.

Sequencing was done on a sample of PBMCs. Here the chain combines TRBV6-1 and TRBJ2-7, and 7 bases in between align with TRBD2. The TCR sequence derives from a man aged 25 to 40 in good health and CMV-seronegative. The DNA sequence follows: TGTGCCACCCGATCGGGGTGGGGGGGAGCCTACGAGCAGTACTTC. Its translation is CATRSGWGGAYEQYF.